This TCR beta chain was obtained from a study of human T cells and chemical hapten exposure (dated by TCRdb to the early 2020s). Describing the broader study: For sensitization, 2% DPC in acetone was applied to a 2 cm by 2 cm area of upper inner arm skin. Throughout the study period of about 25 weeks, patients also received therapeutic DPC doses to the scalp every week. Patch testing was done on the upper back using Finn chambers containing 0.01% DPC, and results were scored after 6 days according to International Contact Dermatitis Research Group standards. The mostly female patient cohort included alopecia areata with under or over 50% scalp involvement, alopecia totalis and alopecia universalis. Libraries were pooled for sequencing, and variation in per-sample TCR yields was attributed mainly to small differences in library volumes within the pool. This study followed changes in the peripheral blood TCR repertoire in vivo during primary and secondary sensitization of alopecia patients to the hapten diphenylcyclopropenone (DPC). Blood samples were taken from patients before sensitization (week 0) and then at 2, 6 and about 24 weeks after DPC sensitization. For TCR sequencing, blood came from over 25 alopecia patients at anywhere from one to four time points (pre-sensitization, 2, 6 and 24 weeks). What the research found in general, with its limitations: After repeated subsampling, the strength of the expansion versus patch-test correlation and the threshold at which it became significant changed. DPC sensitization did not change how many TCRs were above 1 in 1000 frequency, and no evidence was found of alterations in global repertoire structure. The number of PT1 expanded TCRs positively correlated with patch test score, significant at thresholds 8, 16 and 32 but not 4. All patients had alopecia, a presumed autoimmune disease, so their immune response might differ from that of healthy individuals. Significantly more large CDR3 similarity clusters were formed by expanded TCRs than by pre-sensitization or healthy control sets, consistent with antigen-driven responses.

The intended sense of this specimen's time point label: pre-sensitization, week 0. This sample's treatment or condition label indicates: therapeutic diphenylcyclopropenone sensitization with weekly scalp DPC. Blood at each patch-test visit was drawn before the patch test was applied. Patients were eligible if aged 18 to 70, diagnosed with alopecia and judged suitable for DPC therapy, and pregnant patients were excluded. Total RNA was extracted from unfractionated whole blood that had been collected in Tempus Blood RNA tubes. The library was built by means of RACE. Sequenced using a NextSeq 500. During library preparation, unique molecular identifiers were attached to individual cDNA molecules so that TCRs could be counted in a quantitative, reproducible way. Both TCR alpha and TCR beta chains were sequenced from each blood RNA sample. The original methods were these. A median of around 96,000 TCRs per sample was observed, with a range of 23,224 to 690,600. V, J and CDR3 annotation of the TCR reads was carried out using the Decombinator software suite. For PS versus PT1 abundance plots, all samples were subsampled to the same number of TCRs (28,000). TCRs were defined as expanded if absent before sensitization and observed at least eight times at the 2-week time point. Through fastp at Q25 and MiXCR, TCRdb rebuilt clones from the public reads, retaining in-frame beta chains. Every distinct CDR3 protein forms one entry, paired with its most common genes and DNA. TCRdb assigned the V and J calls; the authors' analysis was not used. The sample table contains 250,000 or so distinct CDR3 sequences; only one count was recorded for 8.6% of them. The ten biggest clones cover 2.3% of the sample.

CDR1 and CDR2 (DFQATT, SNEGSKA) derive from the germline V gene (reference sequence). Ends trimmed: V by 1 base, J by 6 bases; bases unmatched to a gene: 9. The CDR3 numbers 14 residues from cysteine through phenylalanine. CDR3 DNA is the only sequence kept; it has 42 bases, read in frame from the first base. This clonotype has only a few counts. Its cognate antigen has yet to be identified. No qualities accompany the bases; no much larger clone lies one base away. This sequence was found in a woman aged 40 to 49 with alopecia areata. Some clones in this sample may be carry-over from other donors' samples. The rearranged chain carries TRBV20-1 and TRBJ2-7; TRBD2 lines up with 7 middle nucleotides. The sample was whole blood, taken in connection with sensitization to the hapten diphenylcyclopropenone (DPC). The CDR3 reads CSARVRDYLSEQYF. The DNA is TGCAGTGCTAGAGTACGGGACTATTTATCCGAGCAGTACTTC.